This TCR beta chain was sequenced in a study of OX40 agonist ivuxolimab in advanced cancers. Across the whole study: In this cohort, patients received ivuxolimab, an agonistic anti-OX40 (CD134) antibody. Every 2 weeks, ivuxolimab was infused into the patients intravenously at between 0.01 and 10 mg/kg. Hepatocellular carcinoma, melanoma, renal cell or head and neck cancer occurred in dose-escalation patients.

It was autoimmune disease history or systemic immunosuppression that excluded patients. Measured with immunoSEQ multiplex PCR; TCRdb has only the in-frame clones, and not every one. The table includes more than 50,000 clones, 85% detected once. Trimming shortened V by 5 bases and J by 4 bases, and 14 bases separated the two germline ends. Germline V gene sequence: CDR1 SGHNT, CDR2 YENEEA. The CDR3 extends over 15 amino acids. The specimen comprised CD4+ or CD8+ T cells sorted from blood, sampled in a trial of the OX40 agonist ivuxolimab. The receptor was derived from an adult with an advanced solid tumor such as melanoma, head and neck, liver or kidney cancer. The chain employs TRBV11-3 and TRBJ2-2; no definite D call. DNA of the CDR3: TGTGCCAGCAGCGTGACTCCCAAAGCCACCGGGGAGCTGTTTTTT. This encodes CASSVTPKATGELFF. The full variable domain, with the rest looked up from reference TRBV11-3 and TRBJ2-2, is EAGVVQSPRYKIIEKKQPVAFWCNPISGHNTLYWYLQNLGQGPELLIRYENEEAVDDSQLPKDRFSAERLKGVDSTLKIQPAELGDSAVYLCASSVTPKATGELFFGEGSRLTVL.